The sequence of this T cell receptor beta chain was determined in a study of chemoradiotherapy in HPV16-positive cancers. Repertoires were sampled repeatedly during chemoradiotherapy. Using immunoSEQ multiplex PCR, the repertoire was profiled, and TCRdb retains in-frame clones only, with some absent. Altogether under 35,000 clones are present, more than 85% being singletons, with the ten largest covering more than 15%. Germline V gene lookup returns CDR1 MNHEY and CDR2 SVGAGI. CDR3 size: 12 residues. Trimming removed 7 bases from V and 0 bases from J, with 4 bases in between. Source: blood, taken from a patient who underwent chemoradiotherapy. The J gene is TRBJ2-1, the V gene TRBV6-5; D call uncertain. The TCR was taken from a human donor with HPV-associated anogenital cancer. CDR3 protein: CASKSSYNEQFF. CDR3 in DNA: TGTGCCAGCAAGAGCTCCTACAATGAGCAGTTCTTC.